These T cell receptor beta chains were read from a single sample in a study of blood T cell repertoires in COVID-19. Generated by immunoSEQ multiplex PCR, the TCRdb table keeps only in-frame clones and is missing some. Of fewer than 200,000 clones in the sample, roughly 84% were seen once. Sequenced: PBMCs or T cells enriched from blood (not recorded which). The receptors shown here come from a man aged 60 to 75 who had recovered from COVID-19. The CDR3 runs from the conserved cysteine through the conserved F or W. The D gene is left open where the match is weak. Not all rows give a size; the values are once, few, many and, for expanded clones, a class.

v_call: TRBV19; d_call: NA; clone_size: NA; j_call: TRBJ2-2; cdr3_aa: CASSIDPTGLVTGELFF; cdr3_nt: TGTGCCAGTAGTATAGACCCCACAGGGTTGGTCACCGGGGAGCTGTTTTTT
v_call: TRBV6-5; d_call: NA; clone_size: NA; j_call: TRBJ1-1; cdr3_aa: CASSHTAQNTEAFF; cdr3_nt: TGTGCCAGCAGCCACACAGCACAGAACACTGAAGCTTTCTTT
v_call: TRBV5-8; d_call: NA; clone_size: NA; j_call: TRBJ2-5; cdr3_aa: CASSSGSRDRETQYF; cdr3_nt: TGTGCCAGCAGCTCGGGTTCTCGGGATCGAGAGACCCAGTACTTC
v_call: TRBV4-1; d_call: NA; clone_size: NA; j_call: TRBJ2-1; cdr3_aa: CASSQGPPRDEQFF; cdr3_nt: TGCGCCAGCAGCCAAGGCCCCCCGAGAGATGAGCAGTTCTTC
v_call: TRBV7-9; d_call: NA; clone_size: NA; j_call: TRBJ1-4; cdr3_aa: CASSPQRGIGEKLFF; cdr3_nt: TGTGCCAGCAGCCCCCAACGGGGTATTGGTGAAAAACTGTTTTTT
v_call: TRBV7-7; d_call: NA; clone_size: NA; j_call: TRBJ2-5; cdr3_aa: CASSLAAAGGRETQYF; cdr3_nt: TGTGCTAGCAGCTTAGCGGCGGCAGGGGGAAGGGAGACCCAGTACTTC
v_call: TRBV2; d_call: NA; clone_size: few; j_call: TRBJ1-1; cdr3_aa: CASRPSTGNTEAFF; cdr3_nt: TGTGCCAGCAGACCCTCGACAGGGAACACTGAAGCTTTCTTT
v_call: TRBV3-1/TRBV3-2; d_call: NA; clone_size: NA; j_call: TRBJ2-3; cdr3_aa: CASSQRGGGRTDTQYF; cdr3_nt: TGTGCCAGCAGCCAACGGGGAGGAGGAAGGACAGATACGCAGTATTTT
v_call: TRBV19; d_call: TRBD1; clone_size: NA; j_call: TRBJ2-6; cdr3_aa: CASIDRGSGANVLTF; cdr3_nt: TGTGCCAGTATCGACAGGGGCTCTGGGGCCAACGTCCTGACTTTC
v_call: TRBV19; d_call: NA; clone_size: once; j_call: TRBJ2-7; cdr3_aa: CASGTAGSYEQYF; cdr3_nt: TGTGCCAGCGGGACAGCGGGCTCCTACGAGCAGTACTTC
v_call: TRBV14; d_call: NA; clone_size: NA; j_call: TRBJ1-4; cdr3_aa: CASSQERSGEKLFF; cdr3_nt: TGTGCCAGCAGCCAAGAAAGGTCAGGGGAAAAACTGTTTTTT
v_call: TRBV5-4; d_call: NA; clone_size: NA; j_call: TRBJ1-1; cdr3_aa: CASSLVGQRNTEAFF; cdr3_nt: TGTGCCAGCAGCTTGGTAGGACAGCGGAACACTGAAGCTTTCTTT
v_call: TRBV13; d_call: TRBD1; clone_size: few; j_call: TRBJ1-1; cdr3_aa: CASSPRGQGVLYTEAFF; cdr3_nt: TGTGCCAGCAGCCCTAGGGGGCAGGGGGTTCTGTACACTGAAGCTTTCTTT
v_call: TRBV5-8; d_call: NA; clone_size: NA; j_call: TRBJ2-5; cdr3_aa: CASSLETRVRLQETQYF; cdr3_nt: TGTGCCAGCAGCTTGGAGACGCGTGTCAGGTTACAAGAGACCCAGTACTTC
v_call: TRBV7-7; d_call: NA; clone_size: NA; j_call: TRBJ2-2; cdr3_aa: CASSSSGIYTGELFF; cdr3_nt: TGTGCTAGCAGCTCGTCGGGGATCTACACCGGGGAGCTGTTTTTT
v_call: TRBV4-1; d_call: NA; clone_size: few; j_call: TRBJ1-3; cdr3_aa: CASSQDLQSPGNTIYF; cdr3_nt: TGCGCCAGCAGCCAAGATCTACAGTCTCCGGGAAACACCATATATTTT
v_call: TRBV4-2; d_call: TRBD2; clone_size: NA; j_call: TRBJ2-1; cdr3_aa: CASSQISSGGGNEQFF; cdr3_nt: TGTGCCAGCAGCCAAATTTCTAGCGGGGGGGGCAATGAGCAGTTCTTC
v_call: TRBV9; d_call: NA; clone_size: once; j_call: TRBJ1-6; cdr3_aa: CASSVADSPLHF; cdr3_nt: TGTGCCAGCAGCGTAGCCGATTCACCCCTCCACTTT
v_call: TRBV7-2; d_call: TRBD2; clone_size: NA; j_call: TRBJ2-7; cdr3_aa: CASRSSGDSSYEQYF; cdr3_nt: TGTGCCAGCAGGTCTAGCGGTGATAGCTCCTACGAGCAGTACTTC
v_call: TRBV28; d_call: TRBD1; clone_size: NA; j_call: TRBJ2-7; cdr3_aa: CASSPRTGTLREQYF; cdr3_nt: TGTGCCAGCAGTCCACGGACAGGGACCCTCAGGGAGCAGTACTTC
v_call: TRBV9; d_call: TRBD2; clone_size: NA; j_call: TRBJ2-3; cdr3_aa: CASSVGTSGIDTQYF; cdr3_nt: TGTGCCAGCAGCGTTGGGACTAGCGGTATAGATACGCAGTATTTT
v_call: TRBV29-1; d_call: NA; clone_size: once; j_call: TRBJ1-1; cdr3_aa: CSVGRQLNTEAFF; cdr3_nt: TGCAGCGTTGGTAGACAGTTGAACACTGAAGCTTTCTTT
v_call: TRBV27; d_call: TRBD1; clone_size: NA; j_call: TRBJ2-3; cdr3_aa: CASCSRDRTSDTQYF; cdr3_nt: TGTGCCAGCTGCTCCCGGGACAGAACATCAGATACGCAGTATTTT
v_call: TRBV5-1; d_call: NA; clone_size: NA; j_call: TRBJ2-5; cdr3_aa: CASSVQETQYF; cdr3_nt: TGCGCCAGCAGCGTACAAGAGACCCAGTACTTC
v_call: TRBV9; d_call: NA; clone_size: once; j_call: TRBJ1-4; cdr3_aa: CASSRGSYEKLFF; cdr3_nt: TGTGCCAGCAGCCGGGGGTCGTATGAAAAACTGTTTTTT
v_call: TRBV10-3; d_call: NA; clone_size: NA; j_call: TRBJ1-2; cdr3_aa: CAISESGRGGYGYTF; cdr3_nt: TGTGCCATCAGTGAGTCTGGGAGGGGCGGCTATGGCTACACCTTC
v_call: TRBV7-7; d_call: TRBD1; clone_size: NA; j_call: TRBJ2-7; cdr3_aa: CASSLDGTGEYEQYF; cdr3_nt: TGTGCTAGCAGCTTAGATGGGACAGGGGAGTACGAGCAGTACTTC
v_call: TRBV7-2; d_call: NA; clone_size: NA; j_call: TRBJ2-7; cdr3_aa: CASSNGGAAYEQYF; cdr3_nt: TGTGCCAGCAGCAATGGGGGGGCCGCGTATGAGCAGTACTTC
v_call: TRBV5-4; d_call: TRBD2; clone_size: NA; j_call: TRBJ2-1; cdr3_aa: CASSLDGAGTYNEQFF; cdr3_nt: TGTGCCAGCAGCTTGGATGGAGCGGGGACGTACAATGAGCAGTTCTTC
v_call: TRBV2; d_call: NA; clone_size: few; j_call: TRBJ2-5; cdr3_aa: CASKQDLGTQYF; cdr3_nt: TGTGCCAGCAAGCAGGACTTAGGGACCCAGTACTTC
v_call: TRBV5-6; d_call: NA; clone_size: NA; j_call: TRBJ1-1; cdr3_aa: CASSAGTGLDTEAFF; cdr3_nt: TGTGCCAGCAGCGCAGGCACAGGGCTGGACACTGAAGCTTTCTTT
v_call: TRBV5-1; d_call: TRBD2; clone_size: few; j_call: TRBJ2-7; cdr3_aa: CASSFVRGGGPGSSEQYF; cdr3_nt: TGCGCCAGCAGCTTTGTTCGGGGCGGGGGTCCCGGGTCGAGCGAGCAGTACTTC
v_call: TRBV20-1; d_call: NA; clone_size: NA; j_call: TRBJ2-1; cdr3_aa: CSASGGEQFF; cdr3_nt: TGCAGTGCTAGTGGAGGCGAGCAGTTCTTC
v_call: TRBV7-3; d_call: NA; clone_size: NA; j_call: TRBJ1-6; cdr3_aa: CASSRGSYNSPLHF; cdr3_nt: TGTGCCAGCAGCCGGGGGAGTTATAATTCACCCCTCCACTTT
v_call: TRBV12-3/TRBV12-4; d_call: NA; clone_size: NA; j_call: TRBJ2-1; cdr3_aa: CASTLVFDEQFF; cdr3_nt: TGTGCCAGCACCCTTGTATTCGATGAGCAGTTCTTC
v_call: TRBV7-9; d_call: NA; clone_size: NA; j_call: TRBJ1-4; cdr3_aa: CASSLGQGLDEKLFF; cdr3_nt: TGTGCCAGCAGCTTAGGCCAGGGGTTAGACGAAAAACTGTTTTTT
v_call: TRBV7-2; d_call: TRBD2; clone_size: NA; j_call: TRBJ2-2; cdr3_aa: CASSSRSGSPGELFF; cdr3_nt: TGTGCCAGCAGCTCCCGAAGCGGGAGTCCCGGGGAGCTGTTTTTT
v_call: TRBV12-3/TRBV12-4; d_call: NA; clone_size: few; j_call: TRBJ2-1; cdr3_aa: CASSPTRHEQFF; cdr3_nt: TGTGCCAGCAGTCCCACACGTCATGAGCAGTTCTTC
v_call: TRBV6-1; d_call: NA; clone_size: NA; j_call: TRBJ2-5; cdr3_aa: CASSEARRETQYF; cdr3_nt: TGTGCCAGCAGTGAAGCGCGGCGAGAGACCCAGTACTTC
v_call: TRBV28; d_call: TRBD1; clone_size: NA; j_call: TRBJ2-5; cdr3_aa: CASSNPGQGQETQYF; cdr3_nt: TGTGCCAGCAGTAACCCCGGACAGGGCCAAGAGACCCAGTACTTC
v_call: TRBV11-2; d_call: NA; clone_size: NA; j_call: TRBJ1-4; cdr3_aa: CASSSRRGNNEKLFF; cdr3_nt: TGTGCCAGCAGTTCGCGACGGGGGAATAATGAAAAACTGTTTTTT
v_call: TRBV5-1; d_call: NA; clone_size: NA; j_call: TRBJ2-1; cdr3_aa: CASSMGLLNEQFF; cdr3_nt: TGCGCCAGCAGCATGGGACTGCTCAATGAGCAGTTCTTC
v_call: TRBV5-5; d_call: NA; clone_size: NA; j_call: TRBJ2-7; cdr3_aa: CASSLSGPPAYEQYF; cdr3_nt: TGTGCCAGCAGCTTATCCGGTCCCCCTGCCTACGAGCAGTACTTC
v_call: TRBV11-2; d_call: TRBD2; clone_size: NA; j_call: TRBJ2-5; cdr3_aa: CASSSSGTSGGETQYF; cdr3_nt: TGTGCCAGCAGCTCCTCCGGGACTAGCGGAGGAGAGACCCAGTACTTC
v_call: TRBV30; d_call: NA; clone_size: NA; j_call: TRBJ1-4; cdr3_aa: CAWEGGDVATNEKLFF; cdr3_nt: TGTGCCTGGGAGGGAGGGGATGTTGCAACTAATGAAAAACTGTTTTTT
v_call: TRBV29-1; d_call: TRBD1; clone_size: few; j_call: TRBJ2-2; cdr3_aa: CSVARWPVQGANTGELFF; cdr3_nt: TGCAGCGTTGCCCGGTGGCCGGTACAGGGGGCGAACACCGGGGAGCTGTTTTTT
v_call: TRBV11-2; d_call: NA; clone_size: NA; j_call: TRBJ2-1; cdr3_aa: CASSLGLSSYNEQFF; cdr3_nt: TGTGCCAGCAGCTTAGGTCTGAGCTCCTACAATGAGCAGTTCTTC
v_call: TRBV29-1; d_call: TRBD1; clone_size: NA; j_call: TRBJ1-6; cdr3_aa: CSVPGQENIIQGLHF; cdr3_nt: TGCAGCGTACCGGGACAGGAGAACATAATTCAAGGGCTCCACTTT
v_call: TRBV19; d_call: TRBD2; clone_size: NA; j_call: TRBJ2-1; cdr3_aa: CASSIGGYSGSSYNEQFF; cdr3_nt: TGTGCCAGTAGTATAGGGGGGTACAGCGGGAGCTCCTACAATGAGCAGTTCTTC
v_call: TRBV18; d_call: NA; clone_size: NA; j_call: TRBJ1-3; cdr3_aa: CASSPVRDTIYF; cdr3_nt: TGTGCCAGCTCACCGGTGCGGGACACCATATATTTT
v_call: TRBV6-5; d_call: NA; clone_size: NA; j_call: TRBJ1-6; cdr3_aa: CASNTPPDSPLHF; cdr3_nt: TGTGCCAGCAATACCCCGCCGGATTCACCCCTCCACTTT
v_call: TRBV15; d_call: NA; clone_size: once; j_call: TRBJ2-7; cdr3_aa: CATSRGEGWNEQYF; cdr3_nt: TGTGCCACCAGCAGAGGAGAGGGATGGAATGAGCAGTACTTC
v_call: TRBV3-1/TRBV3-2; d_call: TRBD1; clone_size: NA; j_call: TRBJ1-1; cdr3_aa: CASSQEDRGLTEAFF; cdr3_nt: TGTGCCAGCAGCCAAGAGGACAGGGGGCTCACTGAAGCTTTCTTT
v_call: TRBV5-6; d_call: TRBD1; clone_size: NA; j_call: TRBJ1-5; cdr3_aa: CASSLAGTGSQPQHF; cdr3_nt: TGTGCCAGCAGCTTGGCCGGGACAGGGAGTCAGCCCCAGCATTTT
v_call: TRBV29-1; d_call: TRBD2; clone_size: NA; j_call: TRBJ2-1; cdr3_aa: CSVERTSGGVGEQFF; cdr3_nt: TGCAGCGTTGAAAGGACTAGCGGGGGGGTAGGTGAGCAGTTCTTC